These T cell receptor beta chains were read from a single sample in a study of T cells in Graves' hyperthyroidism and ophthalmopathy. MiXCR was run by TCRdb on the multiplex PCR reads, yielding one entry per CDR3 protein. The sample lists about 840,000 distinct CDR3 sequences; over 35% were seen once. The sequencing sample was made of blood. The receptor set was obtained from a man younger than 35 with Graves' hyperthyroidism. The CDR3 runs from the conserved cysteine through the conserved F or W. A D gene is named only where the DNA matches it firmly. A row's size may be missing; if present it is once, few, many or a size class.

j_call clone_size v_call d_call cdr3_nt cdr3_aa
TRBJ1-5 many TRBV7-9 TRBD1 TGTGCCAGCAGTACAGGGGGCAATCAGCCCCAGCATTTT CASSTGGNQPQHF
TRBJ1-1 many TRBV29-1 . TGCAGCGTTGATTGGGGACTGAACACTGAAGCTTTCTTT CSVDWGLNTEAFF
TRBJ1-6 . TRBV10-3 . TGTGCCAGCAGTTACTCGAGAACCGAAGATAATTCACCCCTCCACTTT CASSYSRTEDNSPLHF
TRBJ2-5 many TRBV29-1 TRBD1 TGCAGCTCGGGACAGACCCAAGAGACCCAGTACTTC CSSGQTQETQYF
TRBJ1-4 few TRBV12-3/TRBV12-4 . TGTGCCAGCAGCTCACAGGGTAGTGCTAATGAAAAACTGTTTTTT CASSSQGSANEKLFF
TRBJ1-2 . TRBV12-3/TRBV12-4 . TGTGCTAGTGGTTTGACGGGACGCACCTATGGCTACACCTTC CASGLTGRTYGYTF
TRBJ1-2 few TRBV19 TRBD1 TGTGCCAGTAGCCCACAGGGGCATGGCTACACCTTC CASSPQGHGYTF
TRBJ1-5 many TRBV20-1 TRBD1 TGCAGTGCTAAGCTAACCGGGACAGCGAATCAGCCCCAGCATTTT CSAKLTGTANQPQHF
TRBJ2-7 . TRBV13 . TGTGCCAGCAGCTTGTCACAGGGTTGGGACGAGCAGTACTTC CASSLSQGWDEQYF
TRBJ2-6 many TRBV7-2 TRBD1 TGTGCCAGCAGCCCCACAGGGGGACGCGGGGCCAACGTCCTGACTTTC CASSPTGGRGANVLTF
TRBJ1-6 . TRBV2 . TGTGCCAGCAGCCCCGCGGGGCCGAATTCACCCCTCCACTTT CASSPAGPNSPLHF
TRBJ2-3 . TRBV7-6 . TGTGCCAGCAGCTCAAACCAGGCTACAGATACGCAGTATTTT CASSSNQATDTQYF
TRBJ1-5 many TRBV10-3 . TGTGCCATCAGTGACCCGGGGTACGGCAATCAGCCCCAGCATTTT CAISDPGYGNQPQHF
TRBJ2-5 few TRBV9 TRBD2 TGTGCCAGCTCACCAGGGAGGGTGACCCAGTACTTC CASSPGRVTQYF
TRBJ2-5 once TRBV7-6 TRBD1 TGTGCCAGCAGCTTAACCATAGGGGGCCTGGGAGAGACCCAGTACTTC CASSLTIGGLGETQYF
TRBJ1-1 many TRBV20-1 . TGCAGTGCTAGAGATACCCGATCGAACACTGAAGCTTTCTTT CSARDTRSNTEAFF
TRBJ2-5 . TRBV7-9 TRBD2 TGTGCCAGCAGCCCAAGGACTAGCGGGGGCCCCTCACAAGAGACCCAGTACTTC CASSPRTSGGPSQETQYF
TRBJ1-2 few TRBV12-3/TRBV12-4 . TGTGCCAGCAGTTTAAATAGGGATACTGGCTACACCTTC CASSLNRDTGYTF
TRBJ2-7 few TRBV4-1 TRBD1 TGCGCCAGCAGCCGAGGAGGGACAGGGGACTACGAGCAGTACTTC CASSRGGTGDYEQYF
TRBJ2-7 few TRBV7-8 . TGTGCCAGCAGCTTATATGTCCGAACACATACCTACGAGCAGTACTTC CASSLYVRTHTYEQYF
TRBJ2-2 . TRBV2 TRBD1 TGTGCCAGCAGCCCGGCGAGGACAGGGTACACCGGGGAGCTGTTTTTT CASSPARTGYTGELFF
TRBJ1-1 many TRBV6-5 . TGTGCCAGCAGCCGCGGAACGACAGTCGGAGCTTTCTTT CASSRGTTVGAFF